Here is one TCR beta chain with its context. Its target is not known. The data belong to a study of blood T cells in healthy people across ages. Study as a whole: Capture by template switching was about one barcoded beta molecule per two T cells.

Regarding the study as a whole: While age rose, TCR beta diversity per million T cells dropped in a roughly linear way. Greater diversity and more naive CD4+ cells were seen in long-lived donors than in aged donors.

This CDR3 contains 14 residues. Between the trimmed V and J ends, which lost 3 bases and 3 bases, there was a span of 9 bases. PCR was performed a second time for 7 to 11 cycles using a sample-barcoded 5' primer and a J-beta primer mix. Sequencing recovered at least 2.5 million CDR3-containing paired-end reads from each sample. Each CDR3 protein gets one entry after TCRdb re-called the 5' RACE reads with MiXCR. The sample records some 1.4 million distinct CDR3 sequences, around two fifths being singletons. The chain joins TRBV12-3 or TRBV12-4 to TRBJ1-5, with a possible D match to TRBD1 (6 bases). The receptor was isolated from a woman under 30 in good health. Sample: blood. CDR3 loop: CASSFGTNNQPQHF. The CDR3 DNA is TGTGCCAGCAGTTTCGGGACAAACAATCAGCCCCAGCATTTT.